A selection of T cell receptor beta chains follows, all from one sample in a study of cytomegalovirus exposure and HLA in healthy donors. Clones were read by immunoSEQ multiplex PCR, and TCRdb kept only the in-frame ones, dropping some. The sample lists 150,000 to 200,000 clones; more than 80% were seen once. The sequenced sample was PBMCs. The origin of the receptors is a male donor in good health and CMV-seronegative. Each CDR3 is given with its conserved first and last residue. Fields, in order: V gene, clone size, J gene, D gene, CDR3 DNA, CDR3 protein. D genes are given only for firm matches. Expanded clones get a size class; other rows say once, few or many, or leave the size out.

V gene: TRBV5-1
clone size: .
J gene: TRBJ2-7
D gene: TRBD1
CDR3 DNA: TGCGCCAGCAGCCCCGGGACAGGCAAGGAGTACGAGCAGTACTTC
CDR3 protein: CASSPGTGKEYEQYF

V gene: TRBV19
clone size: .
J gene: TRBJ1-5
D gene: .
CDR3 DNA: TGTGCCAGTGAAGGGGCCTGGGGTCAGCCCCAGCATTTT
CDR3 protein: CASEGAWGQPQHF

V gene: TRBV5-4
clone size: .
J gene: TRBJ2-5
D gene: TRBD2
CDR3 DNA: TGTGCCAGCAGCACGGGACTAGCGCAAGAGACCCAGTACTTC
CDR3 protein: CASSTGLAQETQYF

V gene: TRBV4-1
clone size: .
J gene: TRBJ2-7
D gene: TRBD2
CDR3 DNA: TGCGCCAGCAGCCAGGCTACAGGCCTTTCTAGCGGATCGGGCGAGCAGTACTTC
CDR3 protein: CASSQATGLSSGSGEQYF

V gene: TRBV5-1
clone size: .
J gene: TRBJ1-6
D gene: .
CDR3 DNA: TGCGCCAGCAGCTTGGAAGTATCTACCTATAATTCACCCCTCCACTTT
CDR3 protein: CASSLEVSTYNSPLHF

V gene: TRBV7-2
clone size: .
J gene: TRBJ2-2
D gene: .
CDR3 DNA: TGTGCCAGCAGCTTAGTAGCGGCGCAAAACACCGGGGAGCTGTTTTTT
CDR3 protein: CASSLVAAQNTGELFF

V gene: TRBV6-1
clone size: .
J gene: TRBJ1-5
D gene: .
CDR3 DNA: TGTGCCAGCAGTGAATACAGCAATAGCAATCAGCCCCAGCATTTT
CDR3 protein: CASSEYSNSNQPQHF

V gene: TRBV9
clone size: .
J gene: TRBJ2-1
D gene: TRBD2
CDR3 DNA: TGTGCCAGCAGCCCCTCTCTACGGCGGGGGGGCCTCTACAATGAGCAGTTCTTC
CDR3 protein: CASSPSLRRGGLYNEQFF

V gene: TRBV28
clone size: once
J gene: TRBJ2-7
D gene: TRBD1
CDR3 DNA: TGTGCCAGCAGTGTACCAGGACAGGCCTACGAGCAGTACTTC
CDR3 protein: CASSVPGQAYEQYF

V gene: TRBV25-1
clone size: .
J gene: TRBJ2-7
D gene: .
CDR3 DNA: TGTGCCGGCAGTGAATCTAGGTTCCACGAGCAGTACTTC
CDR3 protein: CAGSESRFHEQYF

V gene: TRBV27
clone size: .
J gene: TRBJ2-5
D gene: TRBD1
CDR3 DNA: TGTGCCAGCAGTGTACAGGGGGCTACGGAGACCCAGTACTTC
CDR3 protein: CASSVQGATETQYF

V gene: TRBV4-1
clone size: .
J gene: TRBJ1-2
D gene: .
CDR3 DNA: TGCGCCAGCAGCCCCGGGGGTTTCGGGAGCTATGGCTACCCCTTC
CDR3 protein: CASSPGGFGSYGYPF

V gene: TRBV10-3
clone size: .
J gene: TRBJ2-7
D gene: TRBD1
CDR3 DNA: TGTGCCATCAGTGAGCCAGGACAGGGGTCCGAGCAGTACTTC
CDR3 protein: CAISEPGQGSEQYF

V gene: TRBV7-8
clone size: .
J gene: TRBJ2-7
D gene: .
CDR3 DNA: TGTGCCAGCAGCTTAATAAGCGGTGCCTACGAGCAGTACTTC
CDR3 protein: CASSLISGAYEQYF

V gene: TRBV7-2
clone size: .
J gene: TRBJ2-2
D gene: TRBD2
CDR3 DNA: TGTGCCAGCAGCTCGACCGGGACTACGAACACCGGGGAGCTGTTTTTT
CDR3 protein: CASSSTGTTNTGELFF

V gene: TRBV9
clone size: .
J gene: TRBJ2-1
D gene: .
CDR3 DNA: TGTGCCAGCAGCGTAGACCCCGGTAGCAATGAGCAGTTCTTC
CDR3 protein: CASSVDPGSNEQFF

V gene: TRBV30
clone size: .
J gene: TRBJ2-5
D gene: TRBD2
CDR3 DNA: TGTGCCTGGGCCCAGGGAGCGGGGGCCCAAGAGACCCAGTACTTC
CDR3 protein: CAWAQGAGAQETQYF

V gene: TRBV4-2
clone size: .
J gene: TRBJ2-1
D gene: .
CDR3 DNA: TGTGCCAGCAGCCGGGGCCCGAGCTCCTACAATGAGCAGTTCTTC
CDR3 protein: CASSRGPSSYNEQFF

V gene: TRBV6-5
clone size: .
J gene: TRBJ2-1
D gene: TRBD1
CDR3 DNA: TGTGCCAGCCAAGGGACAGGGGGCGCCTACAATGAGCAGTTCTTC
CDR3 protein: CASQGTGGAYNEQFF

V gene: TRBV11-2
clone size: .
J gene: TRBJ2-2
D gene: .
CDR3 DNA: TGTGCCAGCAGCTTAGTTCGGAGCTCTGGGGAGCTGTTTTTT
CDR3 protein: CASSLVRSSGELFF

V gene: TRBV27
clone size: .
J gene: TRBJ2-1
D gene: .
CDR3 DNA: TGTGCCAGCATATCGGCAGGCTCCTACAATGAGCAGTTCTTC
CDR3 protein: CASISAGSYNEQFF

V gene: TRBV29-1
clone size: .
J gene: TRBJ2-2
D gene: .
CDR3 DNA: TGCAGCGTGGAGCGCCCGAACACCGGGGAGCTGTTTTTT
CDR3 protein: CSVERPNTGELFF